The rows below give T cell receptor beta chains drawn from one sample of a study of blood T cell repertoires in COVID-19. The method was immunoSEQ multiplex PCR; TCRdb's version includes in-frame clones alone and lacks a portion of them. The sample has 180,000 or so clones; about 80% are singletons. Sequenced sample: PBMCs or T cells enriched from blood (not recorded which). The receptors were sampled from a man aged 55 to 70 who had been exposed to COVID-19. Both conserved end residues are part of each CDR3. A D gene is named only where the DNA matches it firmly. For some rows the clone size is stated as once, few or many, or as a class when expanded; others skip it.

d_call	v_call	j_call	clone_size	cdr3_aa	cdr3_nt
TRBD1	TRBV25-1	TRBJ2-5	NA	CASSGPGQGQETQYF	TGTGCCAGCAGTGGACCGGGACAGGGCCAAGAGACCCAGTACTTC
NA	TRBV2	TRBJ2-5	NA	CASSEVGGRGETQYF	TGTGCCAGCAGTGAAGTCGGTGGGCGGGGAGAGACCCAGTACTTC
TRBD1	TRBV6-5	TRBJ2-1	NA	CASRLDRGPRSKQFF	TGTGCCAGCAGGTTAGACAGGGGGCCCCGGAGCAAGCAGTTCTTC
TRBD2	TRBV7-9	TRBJ2-5	few	CASSFGNSGQETQYF	TGTGCCAGCAGTTTTGGTAATAGCGGGCAAGAGACCCAGTACTTC
TRBD2	TRBV2	TRBJ2-3	NA	CASGTRTSGTSTDTQYF	TGTGCCAGCGGGACCCGGACTAGCGGAACTAGCACAGATACGCAGTATTTT
TRBD1	TRBV9	TRBJ2-7	once	CASSVSGQGVGEQYF	TGTGCCAGCAGCGTTTCGGGACAGGGGGTTGGCGAGCAGTACTTC
NA	TRBV19	TRBJ1-4	NA	CASSISTANEKLFF	TGTGCCAGTAGTATAAGTACAGCAAATGAAAAACTGTTTTTT
NA	TRBV7-7	TRBJ2-1	NA	CASSLVGATSYNEQFF	TGTGCCAGCAGCTTAGTGGGGGCTACTTCCTACAATGAGCAGTTCTTC
NA	TRBV29-1	TRBJ1-4	NA	CSVDGGSHEKLFF	TGCAGCGTTGATGGGGGGAGTCATGAAAAACTGTTTTTT
TRBD2	TRBV3-1/TRBV3-2	TRBJ2-3	few	CASSQALAGGPVADTQYF	TGTGCCAGCAGCCAGGCCTTAGCGGGAGGGCCGGTAGCAGATACGCAGTATTTT
TRBD2	TRBV9	TRBJ2-3	NA	CASSVGLAGGEDTQYF	TGTGCCAGCAGCGTCGGACTAGCGGGAGGGGAAGATACGCAGTATTTT
TRBD1	TRBV15	TRBJ1-2	NA	CATSRDLGRGRDYGYTF	TGTGCCACCAGCAGAGATCTAGGCAGGGGGCGCGACTATGGCTACACCTTC
TRBD1	TRBV15	TRBJ1-4	once	CATSTGQGPTNEKLFF	TGTGCCACCAGCACTGGACAGGGGCCAACTAATGAAAAACTGTTTTTT
NA	TRBV12-3/TRBV12-4	TRBJ2-7	NA	CASSLIPSHEQYF	TGTGCCAGCAGTTTAATCCCCTCCCACGAGCAGTACTTC
TRBD1	TRBV5-4	TRBJ2-1	NA	CASSLVGQHNEQFF	TGTGCCAGCAGCTTGGTGGGACAGCACAATGAGCAGTTCTTC
NA	TRBV10-1	TRBJ1-5	NA	CASSRHCGNQPQHF	TGCGCCAGCAGTAGACATTGCGGCAATCAGCCCCAGCATTTT
TRBD1	TRBV27	TRBJ2-7	NA	CASSLGQGRLYEQYF	TGTGCCAGCAGTTTAGGACAGGGGAGACTCTACGAGCAGTACTTC
NA	TRBV30	TRBJ2-1	NA	CAWSDGLAWGNEQFF	TGTGCCTGGAGTGATGGGCTAGCGTGGGGGAATGAGCAGTTCTTC
TRBD1	TRBV27	TRBJ2-2	NA	CASSFGQGGPGELFF	TGTGCCAGCAGTTTTGGACAGGGGGGTCCCGGGGAGCTGTTTTTT
TRBD1	TRBV4-2	TRBJ1-1	NA	CASSQDDLGTGVEAFF	TGTGCCAGCAGCCAAGATGACCTAGGGACAGGGGTTGAAGCTTTCTTT
NA	TRBV11-2	TRBJ2-1	NA	CASSFHAAAYNEQFF	TGTGCCAGCAGCTTTCACGCGGCTGCCTACAATGAGCAGTTCTTC
TRBD1	TRBV3-1/TRBV3-2	TRBJ1-6	NA	CARTFPQNRGDNSPLHF	TGTGCCAGGACGTTCCCCCAGAACAGGGGGGATAATTCACCCCTCCACTTT
TRBD1	TRBV29-1	TRBJ1-3	once	CSARQGLDTIYF	TGCAGCGCACGACAGGGGTTAGACACCATATATTTT
TRBD1	TRBV14	TRBJ2-7	NA	CASSLGQSYEQYF	TGTGCCAGCAGCCTGGGACAGTCCTACGAGCAGTACTTC